What follows are 2 T cell receptor beta chains derived from one specimen sequenced in a study of T cells in Graves' hyperthyroidism and ophthalmopathy. RNA transcripts yielded amplified TCR beta CDR3 regions. HTBI primers were used for first-round RT-PCR of the TCR CDR3. TCRdb reprocessed the multiplex PCR reads with MiXCR, giving one entry per CDR3 protein. The sample comprises under 300,000 distinct CDR3 sequences, about an eighth of which are singletons, and 7.8% rests with the top ten. The sample taken for sequencing was blood. All receptors derive from a woman in her twenties or thirties with Graves' hyperthyroidism that later progressed to Graves' ophthalmopathy.

Worth noting for this clonotype: The conserved phenylalanine or tryptophan normally closing the CDR3 is absent here, so this likely arose from a read error. The genes are TRBV11-2 and TRBJ2-1; possibly TRBD1 for D (5 bases). Germline CDR1 and CDR2: SGHAT and FQNNGV. V was pared by 4 bases and J by 10 bases, with 11 bases between. The CDR3 covers 12 residues. CDR3 sequence: CASSYRSTEQFS. The CDR3, as DNA: TGTGCCAGCAGCTACAGGAGCACCGAGCAGTTCTCC.

This clonotype occurred many times. This rearrangement joins TRBV11-2 to TRBJ2-3; D is undetermined. CDR1 SGHAT and CDR2 FQNNGV come from the germline V gene. This CDR3 spans 11 amino acids. The V end was cut by 6 bases, the J end by 4 bases, with 5 bases between. CDR3 nucleotides: TGTGCCAGCAGTGGGGCAGATACGCAGTATTTT. It yields the protein CASSGADTQYF. Full variable domain (rest looked up from reference TRBV11-2 and TRBJ2-3): EAGVAQSPRYKIIEKRQSVAFWCNPISGHATLYWYQQILGQGPKLLIQFQNNGVVDDSQLPKDRFSAERLKGVDSTLKIQPAKLEDSAVYLCASSGADTQYFGPGTRLTVL.